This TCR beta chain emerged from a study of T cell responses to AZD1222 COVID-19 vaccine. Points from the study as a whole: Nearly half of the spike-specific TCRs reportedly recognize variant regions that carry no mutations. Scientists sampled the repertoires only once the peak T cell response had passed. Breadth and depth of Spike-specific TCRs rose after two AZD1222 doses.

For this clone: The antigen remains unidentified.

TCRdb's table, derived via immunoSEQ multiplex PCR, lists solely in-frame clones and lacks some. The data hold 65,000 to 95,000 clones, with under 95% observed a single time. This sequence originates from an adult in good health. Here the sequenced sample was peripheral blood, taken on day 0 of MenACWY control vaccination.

CDR3 in amino acids: CSVESQEKLFF. CDR3 coding DNA: TGCAGCGTTGAATCACAGGAAAAACTGTTTTTT. V usage is TRBV29-1 and J usage is TRBJ1-4; D is ambiguous. There are 11 residues in the CDR3. With 2 bases removed from V and 8 bases from J, the gap between germline ends came to 6 bases. The V gene's germline CDR1 is SQVTM and CDR2 ANQGSEA.